This T cell receptor (beta chain) was captured in a study of CD8 T cells in Susac syndrome. For the study at large: Blood was drawn from patients with Susac syndrome. At that point, they were therapy-naive, on corticosteroids, or on intravenous immunoglobulin alone. Study observations and caveats: TCR sequencing and HLA analysis covered a relatively small number of individuals.

Blood CD8+ and CD4+ T cells underwent high-throughput TCR beta sequencing. With random hexamers, reverse transcription was performed on roughly 0.45 to 1 ug of RNA. The authors amplified TCR beta CDR3 across 54 Vbeta and 13 Jbeta using immunoSEQ multiplex PCR. MiXCR, applied by TCRdb to the immunoSEQ multiplex PCR reads, yields one record per CDR3 protein. The profile shows 140,000 or so distinct CDR3 sequences, more than 90% of them singletons. This clonotype has more than one count but fewer than ten. Antigen specificity is unknown. Sequencing input: CD4+ T cells from PBMCs. The receptor comes from a human donor with Susac syndrome.

As DNA, the CDR3 is TGTGCCAGCAGTCCCAATATTCAACAGGGATACGAGCAGTACTTC. Translation gives CASSPNIQQGYEQYF. The chain recombines TRBV6-1 with TRBJ2-7, with D perhaps TRBD1 (6 bases). V was clipped by 5 bases and J by 4 bases, with 18 bases between them. The CDR3 contains 15 residues. CDR1 is MNHNS, CDR2 SASEGT, per germline.